This TCR beta chain appears in the sequencing data of a study of CD8 T cells in Susac syndrome. The RNA input was about 0.45 to 1 ug, and it was reverse transcribed with random hexamers. MiXCR, run by TCRdb on the immunoSEQ multiplex PCR reads, gives a single entry per CDR3 protein. The sample contains a few hundred thousand distinct CDR3 sequences, roughly 96% of which appear only once. TCR beta sequencing was performed on blood CD8+ and CD4+ T cells. This CDR3 has 15 amino acids. Germline assignment: CDR1 MGHDK and CDR2 SYGVNS. The J segment lost 1 base and the V segment lost 7 bases, leaving 9 bases of the junction unmatched.

Sequenced material: CD4+ T cells from PBMCs. The chain joins TRBV25-1 to TRBJ1-1; 7 nucleotides match TRBD1. The clonotype originates from a human donor with multiple sclerosis. CDR3 sequence: CASTFSGTANTEAFF. CDR3 in DNA: TGTGCCAGCACTTTCTCCGGGACAGCGAACACTGAAGCTTTCTTT. The full variable domain, rest sourced from reference TRBV25-1 and TRBJ1-1, is EADIYQTPRYLVIGTGKKITLECSQTMGHDKMYWYQQDPGMELHLIHYSYGVNSTEKGDLSSESTVSRIRTEHFPLTLESARPSHTSQYLCASTFSGTANTEAFFGQGTRLTVV.